The 31 T cell receptor beta chains reported below all come from one sample, sequenced in a study of beta chain features in type 1 diabetes. The whole isolated RNA underwent reverse transcription, so sequencing captured expressed TCRB transcripts. Data came from immunoSEQ multiplex PCR; TCRdb stores just in-frame clones and leaves some out. The sample records roughly 450,000 clones, approximately 10% being singletons. Specimen: naive CD4+ T cells from blood. The receptors originated from a young woman in good health.

Only a few counts were recorded for this clone. This rearrangement joins TRBV9 to TRBJ1-3; the D is unclear. The V gene's germline CDR1 is SGDLS and CDR2 YYNGEE. This CDR3 spans 16 amino acids. The V gene lost 4 bases and the J gene lost 0 bases, with 14 bases spanning the gap. The CDR3 DNA reads as TGTGCCAGCAGCCCGAGAACAGCTACCTCTGGAAACACCATATATTTT. It encodes CASSPRTATSGNTIYF. The full variable domain, with the rest looked up from reference TRBV9 and TRBJ1-3, is DSGVTQTPKHLITATGQRVTLRCSPRSGDLSVYWYQQSLDQGLQFLIQYYNGEERAKGNILERFSAQQFPDLHSELNLSSLELGDSALYFCASSPRTATSGNTIYFGEGSWLTVV.

This chain joins TRBV29-1 and TRBJ2-1, with 7 bases lining up with TRBD1. Germline lookup yields CDR1 SQVTM and CDR2 ANQGSEA. The length of the CDR3 is 14 residues. V dropped 7 bases and J dropped 7; count of bases not matched to a gene: 13. The CDR3 bases are TGCAGCGCCCACAAGGGGGCGTGGGATAATGAGCAGTTCTTC. Its protein is CSAHKGAWDNEQFF.

In its sample, this clone was seen a few times. The chain recombines TRBV27 with TRBJ2-7; 9 bases are shared with TRBD1. CDR1 and CDR2 from the germline V gene are MNHEY and SMNVEV (reference sequence). The CDR3 extends over 12 amino acids. J was trimmed by 3 bases and V by 8 bases; bases with no gene match: 2. The CDR3 DNA is TGTGCCAGCTGGGACAGGGTCTACGAGCAGTACTTC. As protein: CASWDRVYEQYF.

The V and J genes are TRBV9 and TRBJ1-5; D not resolved. The CDR3 runs 15 residues. V gave up 0 bases and J gave up 7 bases, with 14 bases separating them. CDR1 is SGDLS and CDR2 is YYNGEE in the germline V gene. CDR3 coding DNA: TGTGCCAGCAGCGTAGCCCCAAGTGCCGGCCAGCCCCAGCATTTT. As protein: CASSVAPSAGQPQHF. The variable domain in full, completed from reference TRBV9 and TRBJ1-5, reads DSGVTQTPKHLITATGQRVTLRCSPRSGDLSVYWYQQSLDQGLQFLIQYYNGEERAKGNILERFSAQQFPDLHSELNLSSLELGDSALYFCASSVAPSAGQPQHFGDGTRLSIL.

This clone was detected only a few times. This chain joins TRBV4-1 and TRBJ2-6, with D possibly TRBD1 on 5 matching bases. This CDR3 is built from 16 residues. Trimming cost V 5 bases and J 4 bases, with 15 bases left between them. Germline loops: CDR1 MGHRA, CDR2 YSYEKL. The CDR3 loop reads CASSTGRARGANVLTF. For the CDR3, the DNA is TGCGCCAGCAGCACAGGTCGGGCACGGGGGGCCAACGTCCTGACTTTC.

This clone has just a few counts. This chain links TRBV6-4 with TRBJ2-6; 9 bases map to TRBD1. The CDR3 contains 17 residues. V was clipped by 10 bases and J by 0 bases; unmatched bases: 10. The germline CDR1 and CDR2 sequences are MRHNA and SNTAGT. The CDR3 sequence: CANPGQGPSSGANVLTF. The DNA of the CDR3 is TGTGCCAATCCGGGACAGGGACCATCCTCTGGGGCCAACGTCCTGACTTTC.

The gene calls are TRBV27 and TRBJ1-2; 7 nucleotides line up with TRBD1. The V gene's germline CDR1 is MNHEY and CDR2 SMNVEV (reference sequence). The CDR3 spans 14 residues. The junction had 7 bases not matched to a gene; V was cut back by 5 bases and J by 4 bases. The CDR3 bases are TGTGCCAGCAGTCCCAGACAGGGACGCTATGGCTACACCTTC. Its protein is CASSPRQGRYGYTF.

The chain combines TRBV29-1 with TRBJ2-5; 7 positions agree with TRBD1. The CDR3 length is 12 residues. The germline V gene has CDR1 SQVTM and CDR2 ANQGSEA. V was pared by 5 bases and J by 5 bases, with 5 bases of the junction left unmatched. The DNA of the CDR3 is TGCAGCGTTAAGACAGGGTCGGAGACCCAGTACTTC. Its protein is CSVKTGSETQYF.

The V and J genes are TRBV14 and TRBJ2-7; D could derive from TRBD1 or TRBD2 (6 bases each). Germline V gene sequence: CDR1 SGHDN, CDR2 FVKESK. The ends were cut back, 1 base at V and 4 bases at J, with 11 bases in the middle. There are 14 residues in the CDR3. The CDR3 DNA reads as TGTGCCAGCAGCCAAGTGGTAGGGGGGTACGAGCAGTACTTC. This gives the protein CASSQVVGGYEQYF.

In regard to this clone: One base away lies a much larger clone, so this may be a sequencing read error. Other DNA sequences in this sample translate to the same CDR3. The chain employs TRBV7-9 and TRBJ2-6, with unresolved D. This CDR3 comprises 15 residues. Germline CDR1 SEHNR, CDR2 FQNEAQ (reference sequence). V was shortened by 3 bases and J by 0 bases, with 6 bases between the two germline ends. The CDR3 DNA reads TGTGCCAGCAGCTTGGGCAGCTCTGGGGCCAACGTCCTGACTTTC. It yields the protein CASSLGSSGANVLTF.

As DNA, the CDR3 is TGTGCCAGCAGCCAAGGCGTCAGGGCCTCCTACGAGCAGTACTTC. Translated, it gives CASSQGVRASYEQYF. The chain couples TRBV4-2 to TRBJ2-7; D might be TRBD1 (5 bases). This CDR3 contains 15 residues. From germline, CDR1 is LGHNA and CDR2 YNFKEQ. Trimming pared 1 base from V and 0 bases from J, leaving 10 bases between.

The chain recombines TRBV29-1 with TRBJ1-1, with D hard to call. This CDR3 is 11 amino acids long. Germline V CDR1 and CDR2: SQVTM, ANQGSEA. Trimming took 4 bases from V and 8 from J, leaving 11 bases between them. The CDR3 loop is CSVGLFEEAFF. The DNA of the CDR3 is TGCAGCGTTGGGCTATTTGAAGAAGCTTTCTTT.

The chain has TRBV7-9 and TRBJ1-5; 8 positions match TRBD1. This CDR3 has 13 amino acids. J was trimmed by 7 bases and V by 5 bases; bases with no gene match: 4. CDR1 SEHNR and CDR2 FQNEAQ come from the germline V gene (reference sequence). CDR3 DNA sequence: TGTGCCAGCAGCCAAGGACAGGGCCAGCCCCAGCATTTT. This codes for CASSQGQGQPQHF.

The chain carries TRBV5-1 and TRBJ1-5, with 10 bases matching TRBD1. The CDR3 consists of 16 residues. Germline V gene data show CDR1 as SGHRS and CDR2 as YFSETQ. Germline trimming cut 4 bases from V and 6 bases from J; bases unmatched to any gene: 10. The CDR3 bases are TGCGCCAGCAGCCACCTCGACAGGGGGCTTTCTCAGCCCCAGCATTTT. Its protein product is CASSHLDRGLSQPQHF.

The rearrangement links TRBV20-1 to TRBJ2-5; no definite D call. The CDR3 is made up of 11 amino acids. V was trimmed by 4 bases and J by 5 bases, leaving 8 bases between them. Germline V gives CDR1 DFQATT, CDR2 SNEGSKA (reference sequence). This CDR3 is CSAIFKETQYF. CDR3 DNA sequence: TGCAGTGCTATCTTTAAGGAGACCCAGTACTTC.

The V gene is TRBV7-3, the J gene TRBJ2-4; TRBD2 might be the D (6 bases). The CDR3 is 14 residues long. Germline CDR1 is SGHTA and CDR2 is FQGTGA. V was clipped by 1 base and J by 7 bases, with 11 bases between them. The CDR3 reads CASSLSPGVNIQYF. The CDR3 DNA follows: TGTGCCAGCAGCTTAAGTCCGGGAGTGAACATTCAGTACTTC.

The gene calls are TRBV7-9 and TRBJ1-1; D gene unclear. There are 13 residues in the CDR3. Germline V gives CDR1 SEHNR, CDR2 FQNEAQ (reference sequence). V lost 2 bases and J 11 bases, leaving 15 bases between the germline ends. The CDR3 protein is CASSLNLNPGAFF. Here the CDR3 DNA reads TGTGCCAGCAGCTTAAATTTAAATCCCGGGGCTTTCTTT.

This clone was observed a few times. V and J are TRBV7-2 and TRBJ2-5; 10 nucleotides align to TRBD1. Looked up from germline, CDR1 is SGHTA and CDR2 is FQGNSA. The V and J ends lost 5 bases and 7 bases, in that order; junction bases with no gene match: 10. The CDR3 spans 15 residues. CDR3 DNA sequence: TGTGCCAGCAGCAACAGACAGGGGGCGCTAGTGACCCAGTACTTC. It encodes CASSNRQGALVTQYF.

This clone was observed a few times. The chain uses TRBV28 and TRBJ2-1; D is uncertain. The CDR3 has 14 amino acids. Germline CDR1 reads MDHEN; CDR2 reads SYDVKM. V lost 3 bases and J lost 4, with 10 bases in between. The CDR3 DNA follows: TGTGCCAGCAGTTTGGGTGGGTTGTACAATGAGCAGTTCTTC. This sequence encodes CASSLGGLYNEQFF.

This clone was seen only a few times. This chain links TRBV5-1 with TRBJ2-5; perhaps TRBD1 as D (5 bases). The V gene's germline CDR1 is SGHRS and CDR2 YFSETQ. The ends were cut back, 0 bases at V and 7 bases at J, with 13 bases in the middle. The CDR3 loop spans 14 amino acids. Here the CDR3 reads CASSLETGGVTQYF. In DNA form, the CDR3 reads TGCGCCAGCAGCTTGGAAACAGGTGGTGTGACCCAGTACTTC.

Only a few counts were recorded for this clone. V and J are TRBV30 and TRBJ2-7; 8 bases agree with TRBD1. Germline CDR1 GTSNPN, CDR2 SVGIG (reference sequence). This CDR3 comprises 14 residues. Trimming at V came to 3 bases and at J to 4 bases, leaving 8 bases not matched to a gene. For the CDR3, the DNA is TGTGCCTGGAGGCACCAGGGGGCGCGGTACGAGCAGTACTTC. Translated: CAWRHQGARYEQYF.

This clone showed up just a few times. The chain combines TRBV4-3 with TRBJ2-3; 11 bases line up with TRBD2. The CDR3 runs to 16 residues. Germline V lookup: CDR1 LGHNA, CDR2 YSLEER. Trimming removed 0 bases from V and 6 bases from J; junction bases left unmatched: 5. Written as DNA, the CDR3 is TGCGCCAGCAGCCAAGATACTAGCGGGAGCGGGGATACGCAGTATTTT. This gives the protein CASSQDTSGSGDTQYF.

This clone showed up just a few times. This sequence joins TRBV7-6 and TRBJ2-7; 8 nucleotides match TRBD1. Trimming at V came to 0 bases and at J to 9 bases, leaving 10 bases not matched to a gene. CDR1 is SGHVS and CDR2 is FNYEAQ in the germline V gene. This CDR3 is 15 amino acids long. The CDR3 DNA reads TGTGCCAGCAGCTTAGCCAGGGGGCGTCTGAAATGGCAGTACGTC. Amino acids: CASSLARGRLKWQYV.

This chain links TRBV6-1 with TRBJ1-1; no clear D gene. Trimming took 6 bases from V and 0 from J, leaving 2 bases between them. The germline V gene has CDR1 MNHNS and CDR2 SASEGT. This CDR3 has 11 residues. This chain's CDR3 is CASRVNTEAFF. CDR3 nucleotides: TGTGCCAGCAGAGTGAACACTGAAGCTTTCTTT.

In this sample, this clone turned up a few times. This sequence joins TRBV28 and TRBJ1-1; D may be TRBD1 (5 bases). Germline CDR1 reads MDHEN; CDR2 reads SYDVKM. Trimming took 6 bases from V and 3 from J, leaving 14 bases between them. This CDR3 is 14 amino acids long. The CDR3 DNA is TGTGCCAGCAGCTTACGTGCGGGGCACACTGAAGCTTTCTTT. It encodes CASSLRAGHTEAFF.

The chain has TRBV5-5 and TRBJ2-4, with D unclear. CDR3 length equals 14 residues. Germline V gene lookup returns CDR1 SGHKS and CDR2 YYEKEE (reference sequence). With 4 bases removed from V and 0 bases from J, the gap between germline ends came to 8 bases. CDR3 sequence (DNA): TGTGCCAGCAGCCCACTACTAGCCAAAAACATTCAGTACTTC. Protein: CASSPLLAKNIQYF.

About this clone itself: Possible read error: a much larger clone is one base away. The chain couples TRBV7-9 to TRBJ2-1; D remains unclear. This CDR3 region has 9 residues. Trimming cost V 7 bases and J 7 bases, with 2 bases left between them. CDR1 is SEHNR, CDR2 FQNEAQ, per germline (reference sequence). The CDR3 loop is CASTNEQFF. Written as DNA, the CDR3 is TGTGCCAGCACTAATGAGCAGTTCTTC.

In this sample, this clone turned up a few times. The V gene is TRBV7-6, the J gene TRBJ2-3; D is unclear. V lost 3 bases and J 7 bases, leaving 8 bases between the germline ends. This CDR3 spans 12 amino acids. Germline V gene lookup returns CDR1 SGHVS and CDR2 FNYEAQ. CDR3 DNA sequence: TGTGCCAGCAGCTTGGATACAAATACGCAGTATTTT. Translation: CASSLDTNTQYF.

This clone appeared a few times. V is TRBV7-8 and J is TRBJ2-7, with 7 positions matching TRBD2. The CDR3 extends over 15 amino acids. Trimming cost V 0 bases and J 6 bases; bases outside gene matches: 8. The germline gives CDR1 SGHVS, CDR2 FQNEAQ. The CDR3 protein is CASSLAERDVGEQYF. CDR3 DNA: TGTGCCAGCAGCTTAGCCGAGCGGGACGTCGGCGAGCAGTACTTC.

The rearrangement links TRBV4-2 to TRBJ2-1; 7 bases agree with TRBD2. CDR1 is LGHNA, CDR2 YNFKEQ, per germline. V trimming: 6 bases; J trimming: 8 bases; junction bases outside the gene matches: 13. CDR3 length: 15 residues. The CDR3 here is CASRISGKIGDEQFF. DNA for the CDR3: TGTGCCAGCAGGATAAGCGGGAAGATTGGCGATGAGCAGTTCTTC.

This clone was detected only a few times. The V and J genes are TRBV6-1 and TRBJ2-1; 7 nucleotides agree with TRBD1. The germline CDR1 and CDR2 sequences are MNHNS and SASEGT. J was trimmed by 9 bases and V by 2 bases; bases with no gene match: 7. CDR3 size: 14 residues. The CDR3 sequence: CASSELPQGTEQFF. CDR3 coding DNA: TGTGCCAGCAGTGAATTGCCACAGGGGACTGAGCAGTTCTTC.